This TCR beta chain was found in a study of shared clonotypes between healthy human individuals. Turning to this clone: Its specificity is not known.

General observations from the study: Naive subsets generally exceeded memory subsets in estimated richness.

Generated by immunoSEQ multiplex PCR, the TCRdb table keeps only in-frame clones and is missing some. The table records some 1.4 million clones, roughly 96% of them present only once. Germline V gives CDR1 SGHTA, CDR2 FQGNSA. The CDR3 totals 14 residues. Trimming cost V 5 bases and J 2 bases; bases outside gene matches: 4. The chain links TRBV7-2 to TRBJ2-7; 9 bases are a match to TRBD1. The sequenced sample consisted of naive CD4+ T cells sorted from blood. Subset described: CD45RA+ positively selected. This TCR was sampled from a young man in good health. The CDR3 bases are TGTGCCAGCAGCACAGACAGGGGGACCTACGAGCAGTACTTC. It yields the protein CASSTDRGTYEQYF.